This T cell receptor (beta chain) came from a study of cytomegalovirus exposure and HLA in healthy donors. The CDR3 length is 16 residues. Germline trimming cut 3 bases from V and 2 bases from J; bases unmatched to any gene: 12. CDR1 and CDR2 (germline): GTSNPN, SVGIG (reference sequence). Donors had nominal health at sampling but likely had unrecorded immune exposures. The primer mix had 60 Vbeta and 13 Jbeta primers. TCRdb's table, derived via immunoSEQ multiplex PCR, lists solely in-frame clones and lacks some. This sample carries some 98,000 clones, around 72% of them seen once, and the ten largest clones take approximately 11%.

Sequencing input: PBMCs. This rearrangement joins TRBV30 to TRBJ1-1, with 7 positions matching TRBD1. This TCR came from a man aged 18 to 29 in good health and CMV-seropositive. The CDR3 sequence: CAWRGSFGTANTEAFF. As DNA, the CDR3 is TGTGCCTGGAGAGGATCCTTCGGGACAGCTAACACTGAAGCTTTCTTT.